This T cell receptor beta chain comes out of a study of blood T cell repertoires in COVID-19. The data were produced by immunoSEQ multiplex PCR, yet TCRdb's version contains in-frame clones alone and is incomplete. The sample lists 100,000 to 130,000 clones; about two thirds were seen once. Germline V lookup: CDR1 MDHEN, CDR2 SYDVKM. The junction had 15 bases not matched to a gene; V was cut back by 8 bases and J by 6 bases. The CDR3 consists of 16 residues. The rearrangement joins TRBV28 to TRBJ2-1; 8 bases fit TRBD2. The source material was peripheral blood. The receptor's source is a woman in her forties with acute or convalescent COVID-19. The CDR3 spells CASSEGSGGPFNEQFF. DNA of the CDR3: TGTGCCAGCTCGGAGGGCTCGGGGGGGCCGTTCAATGAGCAGTTCTTC.